Reported below is one T cell receptor beta chain. The sample is drawn from a study of T cell changes during pregnancy in multiple sclerosis. The repertoire was sequenced with immunoSEQ multiplex PCR; TCRdb's copy has only in-frame clones and lacks some. The data show approximately 130,000 clones, 90% to 98% seen once. The sample consisted of peripheral blood, taken after pregnancy. The origin of this receptor is a female donor with multiple sclerosis, enrolled in a pregnancy study.

The CDR3 here is CASSMLASSTDTQYF. The CDR3 DNA is TGTGCCAGTAGTATGCTAGCGTCTAGCACAGATACGCAGTATTTT. The genes are TRBV19 and TRBJ2-3; maybe TRBD2 (6 bases). CDR3 length: 15 residues. Germline assignment: CDR1 LNHDA and CDR2 SQIVND (reference sequence). V was cut by 3 bases and J by 0 bases, with 10 bases left in between.